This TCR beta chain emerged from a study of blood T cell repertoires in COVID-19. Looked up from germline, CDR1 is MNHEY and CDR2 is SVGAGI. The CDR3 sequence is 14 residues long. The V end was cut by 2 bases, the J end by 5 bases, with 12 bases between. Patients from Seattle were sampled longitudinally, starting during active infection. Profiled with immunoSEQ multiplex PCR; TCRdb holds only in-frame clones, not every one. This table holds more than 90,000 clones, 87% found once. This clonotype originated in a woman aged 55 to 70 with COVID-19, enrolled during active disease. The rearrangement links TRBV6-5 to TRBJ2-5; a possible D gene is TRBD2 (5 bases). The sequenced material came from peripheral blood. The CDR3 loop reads CASSYAGVLETQYF. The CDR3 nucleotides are TGTGCCAGCAGTTACGCCGGGGTTCTGGAGACCCAGTACTTC.